Below, one T cell receptor beta chain is given with its context. The sample originates from a study of blood T cell repertoires in COVID-19. About the study: Samples of COVID-19 (acute and convalescent) were obtained from the United States, Italy and Spain. PBMCs, B-cell-depleted T cells, or T cells provided the cDNA or gDNA that made up the material.

CDR3 length: 19 residues. Germline trimming cut 5 bases from V and 3 bases from J; bases unmatched to any gene: 11. The V gene's germline CDR1 is SGHNT and CDR2 YENEEA. Original processing methods: Amplification with reference gene primers provided the estimates of nucleated cell counts. Profiled with immunoSEQ multiplex PCR; TCRdb holds only in-frame clones, not every one. Clone size and V and J calls were adopted from that table, with D and trimming inferred from the DNA. The sample holds around 150,000 clones, approximately 91% seen once. The V gene is TRBV11-3, the J gene TRBJ2-6; 12 nucleotides match TRBD1. Sequencing was performed on peripheral blood. The sequence was collected from a man younger than 35 with acute or convalescent COVID-19. The CDR3 DNA sequence: TGTGCCAGCAGCCCAGGTCCGGGACAGGGGGCTGGTGGGGCCAACGTCCTGACTTTC. Translation gives CASSPGPGQGAGGANVLTF.